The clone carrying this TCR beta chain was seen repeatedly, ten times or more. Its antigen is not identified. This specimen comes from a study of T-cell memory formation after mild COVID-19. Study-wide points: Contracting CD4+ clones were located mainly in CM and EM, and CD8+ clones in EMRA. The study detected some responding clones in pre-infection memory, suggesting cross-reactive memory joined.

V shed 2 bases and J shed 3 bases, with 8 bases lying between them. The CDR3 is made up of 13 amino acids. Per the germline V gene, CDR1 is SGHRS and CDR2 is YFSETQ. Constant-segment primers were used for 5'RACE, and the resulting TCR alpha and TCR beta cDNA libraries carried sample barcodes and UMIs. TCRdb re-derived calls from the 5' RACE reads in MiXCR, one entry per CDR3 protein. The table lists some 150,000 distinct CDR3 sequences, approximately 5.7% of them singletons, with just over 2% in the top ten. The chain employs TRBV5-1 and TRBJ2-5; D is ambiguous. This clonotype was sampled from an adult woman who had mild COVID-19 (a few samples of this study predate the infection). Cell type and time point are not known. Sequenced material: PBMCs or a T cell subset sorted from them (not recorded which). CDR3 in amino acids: CASSFGVEETQYF. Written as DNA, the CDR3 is TGCGCCAGCAGCTTCGGCGTAGAAGAGACCCAGTACTTC.